This T cell receptor beta chain was profiled in a study of blood T cell repertoires in COVID-19. Study details: The United States, Italy and Spain were the sources of the acute and convalescent COVID-19 samples. T cells, B-cell-depleted T cells, or PBMCs supplied cDNA or gDNA.

Between the trimmed V and J ends, which lost 3 bases and 2 bases, there was a span of 13 bases. The CDR3 is 15 residues long. Germline assignment: CDR1 KGHDR and CDR2 SFDVKD. Under the authors' procedure: Amplification with reference gene primers provided the estimates of nucleated cell counts. Here immunoSEQ multiplex PCR was the method, and the copy in TCRdb shows in-frame clones only, minus some. D and trimming were read from the DNA, whereas the V and J calls and clone size are those reported in that table. The sample holds around 150,000 clones, around 86% seen once. The receptor was isolated from a man in his forties or fifties with active COVID-19. The sequenced material came from peripheral blood. The chain links TRBV24-1 to TRBJ2-7; D possibly corresponds to TRBD1 (6 bases). CDR3 bases: TGTGCCACCAGTGATAGAGCTTGGACAGCCTACGAGCAGTACTTC. Translating gives CATSDRAWTAYEQYF.